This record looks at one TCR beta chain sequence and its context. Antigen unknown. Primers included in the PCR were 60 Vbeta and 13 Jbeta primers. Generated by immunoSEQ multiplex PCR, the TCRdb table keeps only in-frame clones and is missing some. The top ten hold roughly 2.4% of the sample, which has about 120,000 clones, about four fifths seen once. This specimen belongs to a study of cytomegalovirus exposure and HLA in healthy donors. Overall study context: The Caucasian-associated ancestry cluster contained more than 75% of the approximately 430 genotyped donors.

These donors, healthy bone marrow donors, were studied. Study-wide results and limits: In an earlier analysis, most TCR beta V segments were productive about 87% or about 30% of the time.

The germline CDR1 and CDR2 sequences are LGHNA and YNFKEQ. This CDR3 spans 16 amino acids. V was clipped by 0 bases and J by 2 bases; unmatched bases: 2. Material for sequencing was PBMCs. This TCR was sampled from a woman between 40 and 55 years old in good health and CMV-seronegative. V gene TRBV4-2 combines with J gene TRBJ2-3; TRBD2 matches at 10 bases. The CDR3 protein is CASSQDGTSATDTQYF. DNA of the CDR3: TGTGCCAGCAGCCAAGACGGGACTAGCGCCACAGATACGCAGTATTTT.